This section outlines one T cell receptor beta chain sequence together with its context. The record originates from a study of cytomegalovirus exposure and HLA in healthy donors. This CDR3 is built from 14 residues. Trimming removed 1 base at V and 4 bases at J, with 10 bases between. CDR1 and CDR2 from the germline V gene are MDHEN and SYDVKM. TCRdb's table, derived via immunoSEQ multiplex PCR, lists solely in-frame clones and lacks some. The table includes about 50,000 clones, around 93% detected once. Sequencing used PBMCs. This TCR was recovered from a woman aged 18-29 years in good health and CMV-seropositive. The genes are TRBV28 and TRBJ2-5, with unresolved D. The CDR3 reads CASSLYQYRETQYF. For the CDR3, the DNA is TGTGCCAGCAGTTTATACCAGTACCGAGAGACCCAGTACTTC.